This TCR beta chain was sequenced in a study of blood T cell repertoires in COVID-19. Sequenced by immunoSEQ multiplex PCR; TCRdb stores in-frame clones only, minus some. The profile shows under 250,000 clones, just over 85% of them singletons. CDR3 length: 15 amino acids. The germline V gene has CDR1 LNHDA and CDR2 SQIVND (reference sequence). V dropped 5 bases and J dropped 4; count of bases not matched to a gene: 10. This TCR derives from a man aged 40-49 years who had recovered from COVID-19. V usage is TRBV19 and J usage is TRBJ1-2; 7 nucleotides line up with TRBD1. The material sequenced was PBMCs or T cells enriched from blood (not recorded which). CDR3 region: CASSSGVGTAYGYTF. The CDR3 DNA reads as TGTGCCAGTAGTTCAGGGGTGGGGACAGCCTATGGCTACACCTTC.